There are a few counts of the clone carrying this T cell receptor (beta chain). No antigen is known for it. This specimen belongs to a study of T cells in Graves' hyperthyroidism and ophthalmopathy. The CDR3 totals 16 residues. Germline V lookup: CDR1 KGHDR, CDR2 SFDVKD. With 2 bases removed from V and 0 bases from J, the gap between germline ends came to 12 bases. TCR beta CDR3 region amplification was performed from RNA transcripts. TCR CDR3 regions were first amplified by RT-PCR with HTBI primers. Using its own MiXCR run on the multiplex PCR reads, TCRdb lists one record per CDR3 protein. The sample includes 370,000 or so distinct CDR3 sequences, less than 20% of them seen just once. Study findings and constraints: Most clonotypes expanded in thyroid above 0.001 were likewise present in blood. Using 13 V-J features, a model discriminated ophthalmopathy from stable hyperthyroidism.

This sequence originates from a woman under 30 with Graves' hyperthyroidism that later progressed to Graves' ophthalmopathy. The rearrangement links TRBV24-1 to TRBJ1-2, with a tentative D call TRBD1 (6 bases). Input material: blood. Here the CDR3 DNA reads TGTGCCACCAGTGATTCGGTGGACAGAGCTAACTATGGCTACACCTTC. Amino acid sequence: CATSDSVDRANYGYTF.